The source of this T cell receptor (beta chain) is a study of OX40 agonist ivuxolimab in advanced cancers. Study-level information: In this trial design, patients received ivuxolimab intravenously at 0.01 to 10 mg/kg every 2 weeks. Whole-study results and caveats: At 0.1 to 3.0 mg/kg, clonal expansion of CD4+ and CD8+ blood T cells had occurred by week 6.

V gave up 3 bases and J gave up 0 bases; unmatched junction bases: 12. This CDR3 spans 19 amino acids. CDR1 is SGHNT, CDR2 YENEEA, per germline. Generated by immunoSEQ multiplex PCR, the TCRdb table keeps only in-frame clones and is missing some. The data contain roughly 15,000 clones, about 90% of them seen just once; the ten biggest clones take up roughly two thirds. Of note for this clone: The antigen is undetermined.

This TCR derives from an adult with an advanced solid tumor such as melanoma, head and neck, liver or kidney cancer. The V and J genes are TRBV11-3 and TRBJ2-3, with TRBD2 matching over 10 bases. The sequencing here drew on CD4+ or CD8+ T cells sorted from blood, taken in a trial of the OX40 agonist ivuxolimab. This CDR3 reads CASSLDRELAGPSTDTQYF. DNA for the CDR3: TGTGCCAGCAGCTTGGACAGGGAACTAGCGGGACCGAGCACAGATACGCAGTATTTT.